This record concerns one T cell receptor (beta chain) sequence. Its antigen is still unknown. One end of the junction varies from germline; a read error may be responsible. CDR1 is MGHRA, CDR2 YSYEKL, per germline. The CDR3 contains 16 residues. The sample comes from a study of blood T cells in healthy people across ages. Study-wide results and limits: Strongly correlated with naive T cell percentage was TCR beta diversity.

A second PCR of 7 to 11 cycles used a sample-barcoded 5' primer and a J-beta primer mix. A single record per CDR3 protein comes from TCRdb applying MiXCR to the 5' RACE reads. The sample includes around 1,800,000 distinct CDR3 sequences, around 42% of them seen just once. What was sequenced was blood. The chain recombines TRBV4-1 with TRBJ1-2; D gene unclear. The sequence came from a human donor in good health. CDR3 region: CAGSPSPDRPNYGYTF. Here the CDR3 DNA reads TGCGCCGGCAGCCCGAGTCCGGATCGACCCAACTATGGCTACACCTTC.